Detailed here is one T cell receptor (beta chain). The antigen this receptor binds is unknown. No base-level quality is on record; no much larger clone is a single base apart. The record originates from a study of T cells after posttransplantation cyclophosphamide (dated by TCRdb to between 2015 and 2016). About the investigation overall: Using TRB sequencing, the study followed how the T cell repertoire reconstituted after myeloablative bone marrow transplantation in which posttransplantation cyclophosphamide served as GVHD prophylaxis. Samples from about 35 PTCy-treated patients, along with samples from roughly 15 of their related bone marrow donors, underwent antigen receptor sequencing. Blood from every one of the approximately 36 PTCy patients who had 1-year posttransplant specimens underwent TRB sequencing. In 3 patients, TRB sequencing was also performed on up to 3 more blood samples taken 2 to 5.2 years after transplant, and in 4 patients, pretransplant blood was also TRB-sequenced. Because TRA and TRB clonality were tightly correlated in 8 or 9 samples, subsequent TCR analyses were focused on TRB only. Public TRB sequences were queried against a database of over 3,600 sequences associated with responses to pathogens, tumor antigens, self-antigens and alloantigens.

TRB sequencing used genomic DNA with the immunoSEQ assay at survey resolution or the hsTCRB kit. The study's processing was this. The immunoSEQ software handled the initial read processing, while the LymphoSeq R package was used for the repertoire analyses. Clonality was calculated as 1 minus normalized Shannon entropy, and the Gini coefficient was also calculated for each TRB dataset. Phenotypes of unsorted samples were inferred by mapping TRB sequences from sorted subsets of the recipient or donor onto unsorted samples of the same recipient. TCRdb provides this immuneACCESS table in a form limited to in-frame rearrangements. Some clones are lacking; in checked studies, under half of them reflect an unresolved V gene, and why the rest are absent is not known. V, J and clone size reflect that table, while D and trimming were determined from the DNA. The sample profile shows some 11,000 clones; roughly 86% of them were found once. Roughly a quarter of the sample comes from the top ten.

This sample's treatment or condition label indicates: high-dose cyclophosphamide on days +3 and +4 as single-agent GVHD prophylaxis. For conditioning, the PTCy patients got busulfan and fludarabine, then a related or unrelated marrow graft, followed by cyclophosphamide on days +3 and +4. The PTCy-treated patients were drawn from a prospective, multi-institutional clinical trial. Peripheral blood and bone marrow mononuclear cells were isolated by Ficoll-Hypaque density centrifugation and were cryopreserved. FACS on a FACSAria II was used to sort CD4+ and CD8+ T cells, including the naive and memory subsets. The CDR3 holds 11 amino acids from the cysteine to the phenylalanine. Only CDR3 DNA is held: 33 bases, read in frame from base 1. V trim: 5 bases; J trim: 11 bases; unmatched bases: 4. The germline V gene (reference sequence) supplies CDR1 DFQATT and CDR2 SNEGSKA. Findings and caveats that apply to the study as a whole: Across over 40 patients, TRB clonality was highly associated with recipient CMV seropositivity and CMV reactivation, and PTCy diversity was similar to diversity in CNI/methotrexate controls. Donor-recipient similarity was low at 1-2 months but increased during the first year, and donor CD8+ memory clones often dominated later blood repertoires. The TRB repertoires of T cells infiltrating skin or the GI tract showed only limited overlap with the TRB repertoires found in blood.

Specimen: CD4+ T cells sorted from PBMCs, collected after allogeneic stem cell transplant with posttransplant cyclophosphamide. The chain was built from TRBV20-1 and TRBJ1-5; 9 bases in between match TRBD1. The receptor's source is a male patient between 25 and 40 years old who received an allogeneic stem cell transplant from a related donor, was CMV-positive, and had acute GVHD only. In patients who had a transplant, some T cells may come from the graft donor. The DNA sequence follows: TGCAGTGCTGGACAGGGGCGGGCCCAGCATTTT. The encoded protein is CSAGQGRAQHF.